This is a list of T cell receptor beta chains from one sample in a study of T cells after yellow fever vaccination. Via MiXCR, TCRdb re-called the 5' RACE reads, giving one row per CDR3 protein. The data contain 500,000 to 700,000 distinct CDR3 sequences, 15% to 20% of them singletons. This material consisted of PBMCs, taken 15 days after the yellow fever booster vaccination. These receptors all come from a man aged 30 to 45 who received the YFV17D yellow fever vaccine. Both conserved end residues are part of each CDR3. D genes are given only for firm matches. Size is omitted from some rows. Given values are once, few, many or a class for expanded clones.

V	size	J	D	CDR3	DNA
TRBV7-2	-	TRBJ2-3	-	CASSLVHADTQYF	TGTGCCAGCAGCTTAGTCCATGCAGATACGCAGTATTTT
TRBV7-2	-	TRBJ2-7	TRBD2	CASSTLAGDSYEQYF	TGTGCCAGCAGCACACTAGCGGGCGATTCCTACGAGCAGTACTTC
TRBV7-2	few	TRBJ1-1	-	CASSLDYTEAFF	TGTGCCAGCAGCTTAGACTACACTGAAGCTTTCTTT
TRBV20-1	few	TRBJ2-7	-	CSAPRGAGYEQYF	TGCAGTGCTCCCCGTGGTGCCGGCTACGAGCAGTACTTC
TRBV7-2	-	TRBJ2-1	-	CASTETNYNEQFF	TGTGCCAGCACCGAAACGAACTACAATGAGCAGTTCTTC
TRBV20-1	-	TRBJ2-7	-	CSAQAGTPPYEQYF	TGCAGTGCCCAAGCGGGGACACCTCCTTACGAGCAGTACTTC
TRBV7-7	few	TRBJ2-2	TRBD1	CASSPRTGSNTGELFF	TGTGCCAGCAGCCCACGGACAGGTTCGAACACCGGGGAGCTGTTTTTT
TRBV7-2	-	TRBJ2-5	-	CASSLVPVEGAEGTQYF	TGTGCCAGCAGCTTAGTGCCGGTGGAGGGGGCTGAGGGGACCCAGTACTTC
TRBV20-1	few	TRBJ2-5	-	CSARDPARQGLAQETQYF	TGCAGTGCTAGAGATCCCGCTCGACAGGGACTGGCCCAAGAGACCCAGTACTTC
TRBV20-1	-	TRBJ2-5	-	CSARNSLDLYQETQYF	TGCAGTGCTAGAAACTCATTGGATTTGTACCAAGAGACCCAGTACTTC
TRBV7-2	few	TRBJ2-5	-	CASSPYRQAYQETQYF	TGTGCCAGCAGCCCCTATAGACAAGCATACCAAGAGACCCAGTACTTC
TRBV6-1	-	TRBJ2-5	TRBD2	CASSSGRELETQYF	TGTGCCAGCAGTAGCGGGAGGGAATTGGAGACCCAGTACTTC
TRBV7-6	-	TRBJ2-2	-	CASSPDGGAGELFF	TGTGCCAGCAGCCCGGACGGGGGAGCCGGGGAGCTGTTTTTT
TRBV6-1	-	TRBJ2-3	TRBD2	CASSAGTSLPDTQYF	TGTGCCAGCAGTGCCGGGACTAGCCTCCCAGATACGCAGTATTTT
TRBV30	-	TRBJ1-4	-	CAWTGRNEKLFF	TGTGCCTGGACAGGCCGAAATGAAAAACTGTTTTTT
TRBV5-1	few	TRBJ1-1	-	CASSLAGRNTEAFF	TGTGCCAGCAGCTTGGCGGGGAGGAACACTGAAGCTTTCTTT
TRBV15	-	TRBJ2-6	-	CATSTLGSGANVLTF	TGTGCCACCAGCACCCTTGGGTCTGGGGCCAACGTCCTGACTTTC
TRBV7-9	-	TRBJ1-5	-	CASSSQELNQPQHF	TGTGCCAGCAGCTCGCAGGAGCTCAATCAGCCCCAGCATTTT
TRBV28	-	TRBJ2-5	-	CASSLLIETQYF	TGTGCCAGCAGTTTATTGATAGAGACCCAGTACTTC
TRBV14	-	TRBJ2-7	-	CASSSPLEGSYEQYF	TGTGCCAGCAGCTCGCCCCTTGAAGGCTCCTACGAGCAGTACTTC
TRBV4-2	few	TRBJ2-5	TRBD2	CASSQGSASGRAGETQYF	TGTGCCAGCAGCCAAGGTTCGGCGAGCGGGAGGGCCGGTGAGACCCAGTACTTC
TRBV6-1	-	TRBJ2-3	TRBD1	CASKRQGSDTQYF	TGTGCCAGCAAACGACAGGGTTCGGATACGCAGTATTTT